The clone carrying this TCR beta chain has at least ten counts. Its antigen is unidentified. These data come from a study of CD8 T cells in ankylosing spondylitis. The study, taken as a whole, reports: A motif in TCR beta, a set of eight or nine highly homologous variants, appeared characteristic of ankylosing spondylitis blood. In synovial fluid and blood from reactive arthritis, some motif variants were previously reported. As reported, disease-linked clones showed significant enrichment in matched ankylosing spondylitis synovial fluid.

The CDR3 loop spans 15 amino acids. CDR1 MNHEY and CDR2 SVGEGT come from the germline V gene. Trimming at V came to 0 bases and at J to 6 bases, leaving 5 bases not matched to a gene. The TCR beta libraries were generated through quantitative 5'-RACE incorporating molecular barcodes. TCRdb itself ran the 5' RACE reads through MiXCR, one entry per CDR3 protein. Of about 160,000 distinct CDR3 sequences listed, 8.5% to 10% are singletons. V and J are TRBV6-2 or TRBV6-3 and TRBJ1-5, with 7 positions matching TRBD1. This sequence originates from a female donor with ankylosing spondylitis or in good health (not recorded which). The sample was blood, either unsorted or a sorted T cell fraction (not recorded which). The CDR3 reads CASSYSTGWAQPQHF. The CDR3 DNA follows: TGTGCCAGCAGTTACTCGACAGGGTGGGCTCAGCCCCAGCATTTT.